This TCR beta chain was sequenced during a study of CD8+CD57+ T cells in acquired aplastic anemia. Sequenced patients had shown CD8+CD57+ cell expansion by flow cytometry. Germline V gene data show CDR1 as KGHDR and CDR2 as SFDVKD. V was clipped by 3 bases and J by 3 bases, with 10 bases between them. This CDR3 has 14 residues. This clonotype was seen repeatedly, ten times or more. Genomic DNA served as template for TCR beta VDJ and CDR3 profiling. Each CDR3 protein is one row after TCRdb ran MiXCR on the reads. In the table there are around 430,000 distinct CDR3 sequences, about a third of which are singletons.

The chain is built from TRBV24-1 and TRBJ1-2, with no clear D. The receptor was derived from a human donor with aplastic anemia. The sequencing sample was made of sorted CD4+, CD8+, or CD8+CD57+ T cells (not recorded which) from PBMCs. The CDR3 DNA reads TGTGCCACCAGTGATGCCTCATTATACTATGGCTACACCTTC. Protein: CATSDASLYYGYTF.